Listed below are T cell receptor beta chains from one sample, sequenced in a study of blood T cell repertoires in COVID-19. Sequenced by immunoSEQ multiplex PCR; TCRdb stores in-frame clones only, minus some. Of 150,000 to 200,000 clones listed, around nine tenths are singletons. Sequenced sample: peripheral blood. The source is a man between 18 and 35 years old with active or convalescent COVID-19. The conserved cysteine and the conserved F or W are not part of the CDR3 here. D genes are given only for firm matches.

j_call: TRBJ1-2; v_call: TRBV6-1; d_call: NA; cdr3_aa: ASSEAPGEVGYT
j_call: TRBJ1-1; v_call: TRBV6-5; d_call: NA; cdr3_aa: ASRPGQKNTEAF
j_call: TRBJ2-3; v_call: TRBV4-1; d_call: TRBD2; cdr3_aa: ASSQSLAGGGDTQY
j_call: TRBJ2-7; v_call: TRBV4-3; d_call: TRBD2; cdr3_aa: ASSQGTSGYEQY
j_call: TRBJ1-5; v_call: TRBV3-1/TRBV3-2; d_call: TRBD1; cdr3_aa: ASSRGTGYQPQH
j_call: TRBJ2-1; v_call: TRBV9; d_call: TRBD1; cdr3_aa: ASSLGTGGNEQF
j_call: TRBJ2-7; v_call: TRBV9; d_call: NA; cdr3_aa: ASSGPAGYEQY
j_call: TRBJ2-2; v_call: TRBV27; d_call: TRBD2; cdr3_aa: ASSPGTSGRYTGELF
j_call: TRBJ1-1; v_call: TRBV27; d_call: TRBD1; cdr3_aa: ASSPERTGTEAF
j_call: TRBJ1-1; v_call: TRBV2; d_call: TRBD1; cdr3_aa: ASSGTGAEAEAF
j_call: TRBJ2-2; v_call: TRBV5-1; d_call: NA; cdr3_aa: ASSLNHGSGGELF
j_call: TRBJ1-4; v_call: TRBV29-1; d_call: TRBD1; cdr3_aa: SVRTGTNEKLF
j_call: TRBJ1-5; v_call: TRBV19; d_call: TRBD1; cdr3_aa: ASRTGLGNQPQH
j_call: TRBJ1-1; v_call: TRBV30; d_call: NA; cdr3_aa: AWTRGIEAF
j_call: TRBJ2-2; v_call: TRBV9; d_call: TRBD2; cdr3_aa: ASSERGFSGRAGELF
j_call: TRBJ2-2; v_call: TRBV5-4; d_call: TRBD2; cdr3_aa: ASSRGGQGDTGELF
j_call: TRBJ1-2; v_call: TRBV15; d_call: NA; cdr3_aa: ATSRDLLSNYGYT
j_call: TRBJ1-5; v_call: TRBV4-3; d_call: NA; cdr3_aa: ASSQDNQGSGQPQH
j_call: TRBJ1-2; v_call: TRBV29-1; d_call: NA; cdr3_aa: SVEGQGWGYT
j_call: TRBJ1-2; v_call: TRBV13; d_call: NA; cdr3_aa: ASSPGLGANYGYT
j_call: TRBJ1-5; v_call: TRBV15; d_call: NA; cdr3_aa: ATSRGTASNQPQH
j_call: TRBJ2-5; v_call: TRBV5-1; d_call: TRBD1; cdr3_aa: ASSWMDREETQY
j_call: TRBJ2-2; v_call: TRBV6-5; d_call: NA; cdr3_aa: ASSHPRQNTGELF
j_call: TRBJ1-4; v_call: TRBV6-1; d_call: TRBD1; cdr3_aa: ASSGRQGRALGGEKLF
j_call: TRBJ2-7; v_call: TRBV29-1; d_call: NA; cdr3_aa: SVGAGPYEQY
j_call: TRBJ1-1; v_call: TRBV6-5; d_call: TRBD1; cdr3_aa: ASSYWDRGTEAF
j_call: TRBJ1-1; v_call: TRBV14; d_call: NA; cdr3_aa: ASSQSRGTEAF
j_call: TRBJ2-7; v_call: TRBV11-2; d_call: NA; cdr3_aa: ASSLDPVQGYEQY
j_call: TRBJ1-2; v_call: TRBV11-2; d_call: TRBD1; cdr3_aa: ASSSPGQGINGYT
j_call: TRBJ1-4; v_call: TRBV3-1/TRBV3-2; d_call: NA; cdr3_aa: ASSHSSTNEKLF
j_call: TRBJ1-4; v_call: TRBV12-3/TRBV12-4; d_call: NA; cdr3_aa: ASSGGLGEKLF
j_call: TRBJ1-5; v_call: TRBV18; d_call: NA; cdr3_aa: ASSRLREGNQPQH
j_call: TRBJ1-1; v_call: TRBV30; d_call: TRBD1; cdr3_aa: ACIHRDSEAF
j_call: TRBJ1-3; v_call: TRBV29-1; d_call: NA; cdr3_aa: SAEQGSGNTIY
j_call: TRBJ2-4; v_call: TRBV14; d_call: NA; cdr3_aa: ASSQDHGGTAKNIQY
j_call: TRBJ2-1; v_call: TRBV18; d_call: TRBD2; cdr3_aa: ASRAGLANNEQF
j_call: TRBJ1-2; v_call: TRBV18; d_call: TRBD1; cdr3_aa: ASSPRDRGYGYT
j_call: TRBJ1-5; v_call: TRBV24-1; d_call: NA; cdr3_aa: ATSDKEGHGNQPQH
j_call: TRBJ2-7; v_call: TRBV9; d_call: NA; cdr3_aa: ASSLGTGHYEQY
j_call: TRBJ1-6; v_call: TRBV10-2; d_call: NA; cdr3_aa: ASSAHRVEGSPLH
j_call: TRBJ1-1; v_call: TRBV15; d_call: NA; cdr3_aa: ATSRDPGMNTEAF
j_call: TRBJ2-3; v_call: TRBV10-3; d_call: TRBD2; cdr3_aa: AIRLAASTDTQY
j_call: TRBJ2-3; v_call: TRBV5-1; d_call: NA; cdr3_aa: ASSTGQTTISTDTQY
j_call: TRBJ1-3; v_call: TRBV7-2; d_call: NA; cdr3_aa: ASSFSQKGNTIY
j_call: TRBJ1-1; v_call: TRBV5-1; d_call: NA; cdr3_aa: ASSPGDRTEAF
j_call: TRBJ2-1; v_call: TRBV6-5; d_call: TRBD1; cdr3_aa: ASWTVDRGSNEQF
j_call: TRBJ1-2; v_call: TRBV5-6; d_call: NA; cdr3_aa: ASSLRQNAYGYT
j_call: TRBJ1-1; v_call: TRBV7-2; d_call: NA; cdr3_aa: ASSSAPGENTEAF
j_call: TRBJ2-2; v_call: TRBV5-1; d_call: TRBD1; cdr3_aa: ASSPGQGEAGELF
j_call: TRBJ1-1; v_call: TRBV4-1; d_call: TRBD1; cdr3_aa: ASSLRTGEAGMNTEAF
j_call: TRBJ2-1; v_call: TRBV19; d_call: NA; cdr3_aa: ASSSQGTYNEQF
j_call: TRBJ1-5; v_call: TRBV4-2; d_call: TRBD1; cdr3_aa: ASSQELTGGRNQPQH
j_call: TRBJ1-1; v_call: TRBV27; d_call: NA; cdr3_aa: ASGGGPNTEAF